This T cell receptor (beta chain) was observed in a study of OX40 agonist ivuxolimab in advanced cancers. Study details: Of mixed ages from roughly 23 to 80 and averaging roughly 60 years, the group was approximately 80% male. Three partial responders included one hepatocellular carcinoma patient and two cutaneous melanoma patients. Study outcomes and limitations: Certain nonresponders additionally had low normalized T-cell clonal expansion.

This table comes from immunoSEQ multiplex PCR, and its TCRdb copy is limited to in-frame clones, with some not included. The sample lists fewer than 90,000 clones, 92% occurring once. Peripheral blood came from all dose cohorts at three timepoints. To note about this clone: Antigen unknown.

The sample consisted of CD4+ or CD8+ T cells sorted from blood, taken in a trial of the OX40 agonist ivuxolimab. This TCR was recovered from an adult with an advanced solid tumor such as melanoma, head and neck, liver or kidney cancer.

The CDR3 loop is CSVQTSGGVETQYF. CDR3 DNA: TGCAGCGTTCAGACTAGCGGGGGGGTGGAGACCCAGTACTTC. V usage is TRBV29-1 and J usage is TRBJ2-5; 14 bases map to TRBD2. The J segment lost 5 bases and the V segment lost 5 bases, leaving 4 bases of the junction unmatched. Germline V gene sequence: CDR1 SQVTM, CDR2 ANQGSEA. This CDR3 spans 14 amino acids.